This T cell receptor (beta chain) emerged from a study of shared clonotypes between healthy human individuals. Donors had no recently reported acute infections or vaccinations and were HIV-negative. The CDR3 runs to 14 residues. Trimming took off 6 bases at V and 6 bases at J, with 17 bases between the two ends. Germline V gives CDR1 SGHKS, CDR2 YYEKEE (reference sequence). TCRdb's table, derived via immunoSEQ multiplex PCR, lists solely in-frame clones and lacks some. Among roughly 2.2 million clones listed, just over 90% were seen once. Concerning this clone itself: The antigen remains unidentified.

Study-wide findings and caveats: Despite large depth, rarefaction showed incomplete sorted-subset sequencing.

Sequenced sample: naive CD4+ T cells from PBMCs. Stated subset: CD45RA+ positively selected. The chain has TRBV5-5 and TRBJ2-3; a weak D match, TRBD2 (5 bases). This sequence originates from a young man in good health. Some clones in this sample may be carry-over from other donors' samples. The CDR3 sequence: CASTSLAKADTQYF. The CDR3 DNA follows: TGTGCCAGCACGTCCTTAGCGAAAGCCGATACGCAGTATTTT.